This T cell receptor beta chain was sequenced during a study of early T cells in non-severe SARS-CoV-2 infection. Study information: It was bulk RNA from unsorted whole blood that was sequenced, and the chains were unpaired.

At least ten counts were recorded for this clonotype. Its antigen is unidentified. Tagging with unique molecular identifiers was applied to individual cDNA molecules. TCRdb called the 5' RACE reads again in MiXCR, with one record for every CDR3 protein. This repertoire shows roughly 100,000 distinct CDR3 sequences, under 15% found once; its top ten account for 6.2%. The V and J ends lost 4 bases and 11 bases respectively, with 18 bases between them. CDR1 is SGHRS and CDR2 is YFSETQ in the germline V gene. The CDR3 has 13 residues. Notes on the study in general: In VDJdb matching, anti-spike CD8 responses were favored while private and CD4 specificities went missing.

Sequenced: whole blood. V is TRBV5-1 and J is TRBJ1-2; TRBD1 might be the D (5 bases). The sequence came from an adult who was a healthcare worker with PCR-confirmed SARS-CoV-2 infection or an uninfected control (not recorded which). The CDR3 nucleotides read TGCGCCAGCAGCCCAGGGTCCCAGGCTAGATACACCTTC. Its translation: CASSPGSQARYTF.